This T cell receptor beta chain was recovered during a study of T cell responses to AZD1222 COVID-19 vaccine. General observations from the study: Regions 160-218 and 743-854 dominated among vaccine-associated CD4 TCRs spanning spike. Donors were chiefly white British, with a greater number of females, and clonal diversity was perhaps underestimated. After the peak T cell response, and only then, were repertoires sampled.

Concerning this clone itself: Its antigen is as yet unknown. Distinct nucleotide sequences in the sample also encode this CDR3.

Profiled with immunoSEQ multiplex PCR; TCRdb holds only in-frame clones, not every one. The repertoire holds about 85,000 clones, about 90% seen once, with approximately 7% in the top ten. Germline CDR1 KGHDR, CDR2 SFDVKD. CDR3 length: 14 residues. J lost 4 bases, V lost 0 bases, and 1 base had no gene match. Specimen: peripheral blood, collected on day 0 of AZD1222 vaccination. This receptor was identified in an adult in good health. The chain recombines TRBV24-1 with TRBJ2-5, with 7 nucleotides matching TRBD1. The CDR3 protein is CATSDLNRGETQYF. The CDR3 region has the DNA TGTGCCACCAGTGATTTGAACAGGGGAGAGACCCAGTACTTC.